These 14 T cell receptor beta chains originate from one sample sequenced in a study of blood T cell repertoires in COVID-19. TCRdb's table, derived via immunoSEQ multiplex PCR, lists solely in-frame clones and lacks some. This sample has more than 85,000 clones; approximately 87% occur once, and the top ten carry approximately 7%. The source material was peripheral blood. The receptors stem from a woman aged 45-65 years with acute or convalescent COVID-19.

This chain links TRBV11-3 with TRBJ1-1; a possible D gene is TRBD1 (6 bases). This CDR3 region has 14 residues. The germline gives CDR1 SGHNT, CDR2 YENEEA. The V end was cut by 5 bases, the J end by 2 bases, with 12 bases between. The CDR3 region has the DNA TGTGCCAGCAGCAAGACAGGTGGAAACACTGAAGCTTTCTTT. Protein product: CASSKTGGNTEAFF.

This chain uses TRBV5-1 with TRBJ2-7; the match to TRBD2 covers 9 bases. The V gene's germline CDR1 is SGHRS and CDR2 YFSETQ. The CDR3 loop spans 14 amino acids. Germline trimming cut 3 bases from V and 6 bases from J; bases unmatched to any gene: 7. CDR3 residues: CASSSLAGPLEQYF. For the CDR3, the DNA is TGCGCCAGCAGCTCCCTAGCGGGGCCCCTCGAGCAGTACTTC.

This clone was observed once. This chain links TRBV5-1 with TRBJ2-4; 11 nucleotides agree with TRBD2. The germline V gene encodes CDR1 SGHRS and CDR2 YFSETQ. The trim removed 4 bases at V and 6 bases at J, leaving 6 bases unmatched. This CDR3 region has 15 residues. The CDR3 nucleotides are TGCGCCAGCAGCGCTACCGGGACTAGCGGAAACATTCAGTACTTC. It encodes CASSATGTSGNIQYF.

The rearrangement joins TRBV5-1 to TRBJ2-5; D not certain. The CDR3 loop spans 12 amino acids. From germline, CDR1 is SGHRS and CDR2 YFSETQ. V lost 1 base to trimming and J lost 4 bases, with 5 bases between them. The CDR3 DNA follows: TGCGCCAGCAGCTTGAACGGAGAGACCCAGTACTTC. Translated, it gives CASSLNGETQYF.

This clone was seen only once. This chain joins TRBV19 and TRBJ2-1; 9 nucleotides agree with TRBD1. The length of the CDR3 is 17 residues. Germline CDR1 reads LNHDA; CDR2 reads SQIVND (reference sequence). V trimming: 7 bases; J trimming: 5 bases; junction bases outside the gene matches: 15. CDR3 nucleotides: TGTGCCAGTACCCCGAGGGGCGACAGGGGGGACGACAATGAGCAGTTCTTC. Protein product: CASTPRGDRGDDNEQFF.

The V gene is TRBV7-2, the J gene TRBJ1-2; D is perhaps TRBD1 (5 bases). Germline CDR1 reads SGHTA; CDR2 reads FQGNSA. V gave up 5 bases and J gave up 4 bases, with 17 bases separating them. The CDR3 runs to 15 residues. The CDR3 loop is CASSPREVGAYGYTF. In DNA, the CDR3 is TGTGCCAGCAGCCCCCGGGAGGTTGGGGCCTATGGCTACACCTTC.

This sequence joins TRBV10-3 and TRBJ1-4; D ambiguous. This CDR3 spans 14 amino acids. The germline CDR1 and CDR2 sequences are ENHRY and SYGVKD. V was pared by 2 bases and J by 4 bases, with 8 bases between. The CDR3 DNA reads as TGTGCCATCAGTGAGGGACTGATTAATGAAAAACTGTTTTTT. This translates into CAISEGLINEKLFF.

The gene calls are TRBV5-1 and TRBJ2-5; 9 bases map to TRBD2. CDR3 length equals 17 residues. V lost 4 bases, J lost 1 base, and 11 bases stayed unmatched. The V gene's germline CDR1 is SGHRS and CDR2 YFSETQ. CDR3 sequence reads: CASSTGTPGLAQETQYF. Here the CDR3 DNA reads TGCGCCAGCAGCACCGGGACTCCGGGACTAGCCCAAGAGACCCAGTACTTC.

As to this clone: Compared with germline, one end of the junction differs, possibly owing to a read error. The rearrangement links TRBV5-1 to TRBJ2-5; 7 bases match TRBD1. The CDR3 length is 17 residues. Germline V gives CDR1 SGHRS, CDR2 YFSETQ. CDR3 protein: CARSKGAERVLGETQYF. The CDR3 DNA is TGCGCCCGCAGCAAGGGGGCGGAGAGGGTGTTGGGGGAGACCCAGTACTTC.

The chain is built from TRBV5-1 and TRBJ1-4; TRBD1 agrees at 7 bases. V lost 3 bases to trimming and J lost 8 bases; unmatched junction nucleotides: 13. The CDR3 is 16 amino acids. Germline-derived CDR1 and CDR2 are SGHRS and YFSETQ. CDR3 in amino acids: CASSSGQVPSGEKLFF. CDR3 nucleotides: TGCGCCAGCAGCTCCGGACAGGTTCCCTCGGGGGAAAAACTGTTTTTT.

V is TRBV7-9 and J is TRBJ1-1, with D tentatively TRBD1 (5 bases). The V and J ends lost 4 bases and 3 bases respectively, with 12 bases between them. CDR1 is SEHNR and CDR2 is FQNEAQ in the germline V gene (reference sequence). The CDR3 extends over 14 amino acids. The CDR3 nucleotides read TGTGCCAGCAGCTACGCGACGGGGGACACTGAAGCTTTCTTT. It encodes CASSYATGDTEAFF.

The CDR3 is CASSPVGQGNQPQHF. DNA of the CDR3: TGTGCCAGTAGCCCGGTAGGACAGGGCAATCAGCCCCAGCATTTT. The J gene is TRBJ1-5, the V gene TRBV19, with 7 bases lining up with TRBD1. V lost 6 bases to trimming and J lost 2 bases; unmatched junction nucleotides: 7. CDR1 and CDR2 from the germline V gene are LNHDA and SQIVND (reference sequence). This CDR3 comprises 15 residues.

The chain couples TRBV4-2 to TRBJ2-1; TRBD2 aligns across 7 bases. In germline, CDR1 is LGHNA, CDR2 YNFKEQ. V trimming: 6 bases; J trimming: 15 bases; junction bases outside the gene matches: 8. The CDR3 sequence is 11 residues long. CDR3 loop: CASRSKRGGFF. The CDR3 region has the DNA TGTGCCAGCAGATCTAAGCGGGGAGGGTTCTTC.

This clone has only a few counts. V is TRBV29-1 and J is TRBJ1-2; D is perhaps TRBD1 (5 bases). The V and J ends lost 8 bases and 7 bases respectively, with 14 bases between them. Germline loops: CDR1 SQVTM, CDR2 ANQGSEA. This CDR3 has 11 residues. CDR3 protein: CSSHGGFGYTF. The CDR3 DNA is TGCAGCTCCCACGGGGGGTTTGGCTACACCTTC.